The 15 T cell receptor beta chains listed next were all sequenced from one sample in a study of blood T cell repertoires in COVID-19. The data were produced by immunoSEQ multiplex PCR, yet TCRdb's version contains in-frame clones alone and is incomplete. The data contain hundreds of thousands of clones, 80% to 90% of them singletons. Specimen: PBMCs or T cells enriched from blood (not recorded which). The receptors were gathered from a man younger than 40 who had recovered from COVID-19.

The V gene is TRBV7-2, the J gene TRBJ2-3; 7 bases line up with TRBD2. Germline-derived CDR1 and CDR2 are SGHTA and FQGNSA. The CDR3 covers 16 residues. J lost 4 bases, V lost 5 bases, and 12 bases had no gene match. This chain's CDR3 is CASSRRGAGVADTQYF. In nucleotides, the CDR3 is TGTGCCAGCAGCCGTCGGGGCGCGGGAGTGGCAGATACGCAGTATTTT.

This clone was detected only a few times. The V gene is TRBV9, the J gene TRBJ2-5; D not certain. Germline loops: CDR1 SGDLS, CDR2 YYNGEE. Trimming left V 4 bases short and J 5 bases short, with 12 bases between. This CDR3 is built from 13 residues. The CDR3, as DNA: TGTGCCAGCAGCCCCCCCGGGTTGGAGACCCAGTACTTC. Amino acids: CASSPPGLETQYF.

The V and J genes are TRBV11-2 and TRBJ2-7; 12 bases fit TRBD1. The CDR3 spans 14 residues. Germline V gene data show CDR1 as SGHAT and CDR2 as FQNNGV. After removal of 4 bases from V and 4 bases from J, the junction contained 2 bases not matched to a gene. In nucleotides, the CDR3 is TGTGCCAGCAGCTCGGGACAGGGGGCTTACGAGCAGTACTTC. It encodes CASSSGQGAYEQYF.

The chain carries TRBV7-2 and TRBJ2-1, with 9 bases lining up with TRBD1. The junction had 9 bases not matched to a gene; V was cut back by 1 base and J by 2 bases. The V gene's germline CDR1 is SGHTA and CDR2 FQGNSA. The CDR3 consists of 18 residues. The CDR3 bases are TGTGCCAGCAGCTTAGTTGCCATAACAGGGGGCACCTACAATGAGCAGTTCTTC. Amino acids: CASSLVAITGGTYNEQFF.

The J gene is TRBJ1-1, the V gene TRBV29-1, with D uncertain. Trimming shortened V by 1 base and J by 5 bases, and 11 bases separated the two germline ends. CDR1 and CDR2 from the germline V gene are SQVTM and ANQGSEA. The CDR3 spans 13 residues. This CDR3 reads CSVEVGLSTEAFF. The CDR3, as DNA: TGCAGCGTTGAAGTCGGACTAAGTACTGAAGCTTTCTTT.

The genes are TRBV5-1 and TRBJ2-7, with 7 bases that match TRBD1. The CDR3 extends over 15 amino acids. V lost 2 bases, J lost 5 bases, and 10 bases stayed unmatched. The germline V gene has CDR1 SGHRS and CDR2 YFSETQ. In DNA form, the CDR3 reads TGCGCCAGCAGCTTCACGGACAGGAAGGTCGACGAGCAGTACTTC. It specifies CASSFTDRKVDEQYF.

The chain employs TRBV6-5 and TRBJ1-5; 8 nucleotides agree with TRBD1. The CDR3 runs 14 residues. Trimming took 5 bases from V and 6 from J; bases not matched to a gene: 6. Germline values: CDR1 MNHEY, CDR2 SVGAGI. This chain's CDR3 is CASSTGQGGQPQHF. As DNA, the CDR3 is TGTGCCAGCAGTACCGGACAGGGTGGTCAGCCCCAGCATTTT.

As for this clone: Other DNA sequences within the sample encode an identical CDR3. The chain uses TRBV7-2 and TRBJ1-1; tentative D call: TRBD1 (5 bases). V was pared by 1 base and J by 1 base, with 7 bases between. The CDR3 has 14 residues. Germline loops: CDR1 SGHTA, CDR2 FQGNSA. The CDR3 region has the DNA TGTGCCAGCAGCTTAGGCACAGGGAACACTGAAGCTTTCTTT. It codes for CASSLGTGNTEAFF.

This clone was counted between two and nine times. The rearrangement joins TRBV14 to TRBJ2-1; 7 nucleotides agree with TRBD1. The CDR3 has 11 amino acids. J was trimmed by 11 bases and V by 5 bases; bases with no gene match: 3. CDR1 is SGHDN, CDR2 FVKESK, per germline. Here the CDR3 DNA reads TGTGCCAGCAGCGCACAGGGGAAGCAGTTCTTC. Translation: CASSAQGKQFF. The variable domain in full, completed from reference TRBV14 and TRBJ2-1, reads EAGVTQFPSHSVIEKGQTVTLRCDPISGHDNLYWYRRVMGKEIKFLLHFVKESKQDESGMPNNRFLAERTGGTYSTLKVQPAELEDSGVYFCASSAQGKQFFGPGTRLTVL.

The rearrangement uses TRBV10-3 and TRBJ2-6, with TRBD1 as a possible D gene (5 bases). Per the germline V gene, CDR1 is ENHRY and CDR2 is SYGVKD. Deletions cut 2 bases from V and 0 bases from J, with 11 bases between. This CDR3 is 17 amino acids long. CDR3 region: CAISEDAGSSGANVLTF. Written as DNA, the CDR3 is TGTGCCATCAGTGAGGATGCAGGGTCCTCTGGGGCCAACGTCCTGACTTTC.

J is TRBJ2-2 and V is TRBV28, with D uncertain. The CDR3 runs to 15 residues. Germline V lookup: CDR1 MDHEN, CDR2 SYDVKM. Trimming removed 6 bases at V and 1 base at J, with 12 bases between. CDR3 bases: TGTGCCAGCAGCGCAACACTAAAGAACACCGGGGAGCTGTTTTTT. This codes for CASSATLKNTGELFF.

The rearrangement joins TRBV28 to TRBJ2-7; 9 bases match TRBD1. J lost 3 bases, V lost 5 bases, and 8 bases had no gene match. The CDR3 loop spans 15 amino acids. Per the germline V gene, CDR1 is MDHEN and CDR2 is SYDVKM. CDR3 protein: CASSTYPTGGYEQYF. CDR3 bases: TGTGCCAGCAGTACCTACCCGACAGGGGGCTACGAGCAGTACTTC.

The rearrangement joins TRBV4-1 to TRBJ2-5; 7 nucleotides agree with TRBD2. The CDR3 length is 16 residues. The germline gives CDR1 MGHRA, CDR2 YSYEKL. Trimming removed 1 base from V and 5 bases from J; junction bases left unmatched: 10. The DNA for the CDR3 is TGCGCCAGCAGCCAAGGAAGCGGGGCCCTCCGGGAGACCCAGTACTTC. Translated: CASSQGSGALRETQYF.

The V and J genes are TRBV29-1 and TRBJ2-5, with 8 positions matching TRBD1. CDR3 size: 15 residues. Germline lookup yields CDR1 SQVTM and CDR2 ANQGSEA. Trimming removed 1 base from V and 4 bases from J; junction bases left unmatched: 8. DNA for the CDR3: TGCAGCGTTGAAGCACCGGGACAGGTTCGAGAGACCCAGTACTTC. It encodes CSVEAPGQVRETQYF.

The V call is TRBV19, the J call TRBJ1-2, with TRBD1 identical over 8 bases. The CDR3 has 13 residues. The germline gives CDR1 LNHDA, CDR2 SQIVND (reference sequence). Trimming removed 5 bases from V and 5 bases from J; junction bases left unmatched: 4. DNA of the CDR3: TGTGCCAGTAGTGCGGACAGGGCTTATGGCTACACCTTC. Encoded protein: CASSADRAYGYTF.